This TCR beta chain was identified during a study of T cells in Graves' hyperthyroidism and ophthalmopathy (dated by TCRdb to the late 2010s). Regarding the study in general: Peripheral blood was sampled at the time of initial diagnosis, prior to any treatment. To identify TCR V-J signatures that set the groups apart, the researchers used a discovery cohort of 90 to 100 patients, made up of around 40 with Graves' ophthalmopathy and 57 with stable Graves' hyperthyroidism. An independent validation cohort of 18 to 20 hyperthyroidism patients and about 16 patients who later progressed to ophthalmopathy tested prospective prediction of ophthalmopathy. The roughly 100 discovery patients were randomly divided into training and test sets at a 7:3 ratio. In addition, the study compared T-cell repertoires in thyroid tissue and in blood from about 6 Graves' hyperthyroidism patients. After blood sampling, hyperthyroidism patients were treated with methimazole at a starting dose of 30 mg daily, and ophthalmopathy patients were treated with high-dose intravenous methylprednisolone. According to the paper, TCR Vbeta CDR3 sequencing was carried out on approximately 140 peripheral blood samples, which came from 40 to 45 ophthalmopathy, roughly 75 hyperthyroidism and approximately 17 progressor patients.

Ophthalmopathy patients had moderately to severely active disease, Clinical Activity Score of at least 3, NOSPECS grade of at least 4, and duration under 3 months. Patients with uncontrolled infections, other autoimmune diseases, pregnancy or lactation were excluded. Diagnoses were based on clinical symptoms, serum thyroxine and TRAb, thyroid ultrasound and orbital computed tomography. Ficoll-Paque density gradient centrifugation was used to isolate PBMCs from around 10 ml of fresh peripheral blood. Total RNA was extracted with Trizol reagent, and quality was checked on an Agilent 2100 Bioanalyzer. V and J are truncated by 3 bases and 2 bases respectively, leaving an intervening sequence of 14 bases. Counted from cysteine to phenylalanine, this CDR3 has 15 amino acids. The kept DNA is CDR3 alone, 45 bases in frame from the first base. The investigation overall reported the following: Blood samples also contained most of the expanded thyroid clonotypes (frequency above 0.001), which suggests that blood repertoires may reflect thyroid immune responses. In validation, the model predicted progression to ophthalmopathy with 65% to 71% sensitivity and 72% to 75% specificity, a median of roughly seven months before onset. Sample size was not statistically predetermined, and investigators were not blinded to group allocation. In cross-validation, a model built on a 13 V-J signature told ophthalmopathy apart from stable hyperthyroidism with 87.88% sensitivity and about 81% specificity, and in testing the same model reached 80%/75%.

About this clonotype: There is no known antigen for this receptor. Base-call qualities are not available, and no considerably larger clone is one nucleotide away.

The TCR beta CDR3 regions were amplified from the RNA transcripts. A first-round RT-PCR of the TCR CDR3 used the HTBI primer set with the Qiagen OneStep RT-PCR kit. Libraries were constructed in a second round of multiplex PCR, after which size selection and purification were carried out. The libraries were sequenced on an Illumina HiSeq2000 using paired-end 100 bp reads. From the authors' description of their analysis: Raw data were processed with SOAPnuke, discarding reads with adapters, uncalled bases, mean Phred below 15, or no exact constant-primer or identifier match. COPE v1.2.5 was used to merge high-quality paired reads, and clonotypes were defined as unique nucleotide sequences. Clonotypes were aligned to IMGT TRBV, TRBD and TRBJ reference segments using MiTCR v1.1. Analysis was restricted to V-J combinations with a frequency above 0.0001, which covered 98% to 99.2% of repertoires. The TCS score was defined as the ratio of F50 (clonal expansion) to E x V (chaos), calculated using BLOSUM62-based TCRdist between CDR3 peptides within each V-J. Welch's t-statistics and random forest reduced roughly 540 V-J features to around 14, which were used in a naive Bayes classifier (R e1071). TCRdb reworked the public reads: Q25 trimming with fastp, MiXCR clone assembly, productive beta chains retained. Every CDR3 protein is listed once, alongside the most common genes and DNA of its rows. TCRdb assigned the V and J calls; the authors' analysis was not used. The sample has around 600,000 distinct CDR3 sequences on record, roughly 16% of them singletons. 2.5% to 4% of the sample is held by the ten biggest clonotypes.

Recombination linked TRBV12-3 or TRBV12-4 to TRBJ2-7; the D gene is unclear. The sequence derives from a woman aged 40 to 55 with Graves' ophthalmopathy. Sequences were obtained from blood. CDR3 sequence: CASSFDGTPPYEQYF. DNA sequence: TGTGCCAGCAGTTTCGACGGTACCCCCCCCTACGAGCAGTACTTC.